A single sample is the source of the 11 T cell receptor beta chains below, sequenced in a study of blood T cells in healthy people across ages. The second PCR ran about 6 to 12 cycles with a sample-barcoded 5' primer and J-beta primers. TCRdb re-called the 5' RACE reads through MiXCR, storing one row per CDR3 protein. Of about 1.4 million distinct CDR3 sequences listed, around 59% are singletons. Material: blood. The receptors originated from a man aged 18 to 30 in good health.

This sequence joins TRBV4-2 and TRBJ1-1; the D is unclear. Trimming pared 2 bases from V and 7 bases from J, leaving 14 bases between. The CDR3 has 14 amino acids. Germline CDR1 LGHNA, CDR2 YNFKEQ. The CDR3 spells CASSQRFRRFEAFF. The DNA of the CDR3 is TGTGCCAGCAGCCAACGTTTCAGGAGATTTGAAGCTTTCTTT.

The rearrangement joins TRBV5-4 to TRBJ2-1, with D possibly TRBD2 on 5 matching bases. The DNA matches TRBJ2-7 better at its end, which makes the J call doubtful. The CDR3 spans 14 residues. Germline values: CDR1 SGHNT, CDR2 YYREEE (reference sequence). CDR3: CASSLAHGSGEQYF. DNA for the CDR3: TGTGCCAGCAGCCTGGCGCATGGGTCGGGGGAGCAGTACTTC.

This clonotype has a handful of counts. The rearrangement uses TRBV6-6 and TRBJ1-4, with 9 nucleotides matching TRBD1. Per the germline V gene, CDR1 is MNHNY and CDR2 is SVGAGI (reference sequence). CDR3 length equals 14 residues. The trim removed 5 bases at V and 7 bases at J, leaving 5 bases unmatched. CDR3 protein: CASSTTGGVEKLFF. CDR3 DNA: TGTGCCAGCAGTACTACAGGGGGCGTTGAAAAACTGTTTTTT.

The chain links TRBV7-2 to TRBJ2-5; unclear D gene. The V end was cut by 2 bases, the J end by 4 bases, with 11 bases between. The CDR3 runs 14 residues. The germline gives CDR1 SGHTA, CDR2 FQGNSA. The CDR3: CASSLRPFLETQYF. DNA for the CDR3: TGTGCCAGCAGCTTAAGACCGTTTTTAGAGACCCAGTACTTC.

In its sample, this clonotype was seen a few times. The chain employs TRBV6-5 and TRBJ2-5; D is unclear. Germline V gene sequence: CDR1 MNHEY, CDR2 SVGAGI. V was clipped by 5 bases and J by 4 bases, with 8 bases between them. This CDR3 is 12 amino acids long. Here the CDR3 DNA reads TGTGCCAGCAGTGAGTTGGGAGAGACCCAGTACTTC. Translated: CASSELGETQYF.

V gene TRBV7-9 combines with J gene TRBJ2-7; 8 nucleotides line up with TRBD1. Unmatched junction bases numbered 7, after V lost 0 bases and J lost 3 bases. This CDR3 is built from 16 residues. Germline assignment: CDR1 SEHNR and CDR2 FQNEAQ (reference sequence). CDR3 region: CASSLARTGLGYEQYF. In nucleotides, the CDR3 is TGTGCCAGCAGCTTAGCGCGGACAGGGTTAGGCTACGAGCAGTACTTC.

This clonotype has more than one count but fewer than ten. This rearrangement joins TRBV5-5 to TRBJ1-2, with D perhaps matching TRBD1 (6 bases). The CDR3 is 13 residues long. V was pared by 4 bases and J by 4 bases, with 11 bases between. Germline-derived CDR1 and CDR2 are SGHKS and YYEKEE (reference sequence). The CDR3 reads CASSPDSTYGYTF. The CDR3, as DNA: TGTGCCAGCAGCCCGGACAGCACCTATGGCTACACCTTC.

The chain employs TRBV6-5 and TRBJ1-1; the D is unclear. V dropped 8 bases and J dropped 3 bases, with 10 bases sitting between them. The CDR3 length is 12 residues. In germline, CDR1 is MNHEY, CDR2 SVGAGI. The chain's CDR3 is CASGSTYTEAFF. The CDR3 DNA reads as TGTGCCAGCGGATCAACCTACACTGAAGCTTTCTTT.

The V gene is TRBV12-3 or TRBV12-4, the J gene TRBJ2-3; D is unclear. Trimming took off 5 bases at V and 1 base at J, with 13 bases between the two ends. CDR3 length equals 15 residues. The CDR3 DNA is TGTGCCAGCAGTCTCCTACCGCAGGGCACAGATACGCAGTATTTT. Residues: CASSLLPQGTDTQYF.

CDR3 in amino acids: CASSVGSGPGTQYF. In DNA form, the CDR3 reads TGTGCCAGCAGCGTAGGATCGGGGCCCGGAACCCAGTACTTC. The chain uses TRBV9 and TRBJ2-5; D could derive from TRBD1 or TRBD2 (5 bases each). V was shortened by 0 bases and J by 8 bases, with 14 bases between the two germline ends. The CDR3 totals 14 residues. CDR1 and CDR2 from the germline V gene are SGDLS and YYNGEE.

The chain links TRBV11-2 to TRBJ2-3; D ambiguous. The V end was cut by 5 bases, the J end by 2 bases, with 11 bases between. Germline V gene lookup returns CDR1 SGHAT and CDR2 FQNNGV. This CDR3 comprises 14 residues. DNA of the CDR3: TGTGCCAGCAGCCCCAGCTCCCTCACAGATACGCAGTATTTT. Translating it yields CASSPSSLTDTQYF. The full variable domain, in which reference TRBV11-2 and TRBJ2-3 provide the parts outside the CDR3, is EAGVAQSPRYKIIEKRQSVAFWCNPISGHATLYWYQQILGQGPKLLIQFQNNGVVDDSQLPKDRFSAERLKGVDSTLKIQPAKLEDSAVYLCASSPSSLTDTQYFGPGTRLTVL.